This T cell receptor (beta chain) was recorded in a study of blood T cell repertoires in COVID-19. This clone was seen a handful of times. The assay was immunoSEQ multiplex PCR, and TCRdb's table has in-frame clones only and misses some. The sample has some 300,000 clones; more than 85% are singletons. Trimming removed 2 bases at V and 2 bases at J, with 7 bases between. Per the germline V gene, CDR1 is MDHEN and CDR2 is SYDVKM. The CDR3 spans 14 residues. Sequenced sample: peripheral blood. The V call is TRBV28, the J call TRBJ2-1, with D possibly being TRBD2 (5 bases). The receptor comes from a man in his 70s with acute or convalescent COVID-19. In DNA form, the CDR3 reads TGTGCCAGCAGTTTAGAGGGTACCTACAATGAGCAGTTCTTC. Protein sequence: CASSLEGTYNEQFF.